This TCR beta chain emerged from a study of blood T cell repertoires in COVID-19. Study-wide context: Samples taken during acute and convalescent COVID-19 were collected in the United States, Italy and Spain. The cDNA or gDNA used as material had been derived from T cells, B-cell-depleted T cells, or PBMCs.

Study processing details: Reference gene primer amplification gave nucleated cell count estimates. Produced via immunoSEQ multiplex PCR; TCRdb's table is partial and in-frame only. V and J calls and clone size are given by that table; D and trimming were obtained from the DNA. The table shows approximately 200,000 clones, with 80% to 90% occurring only once. This CDR3 region has 15 residues. The junction had 5 bases not matched to a gene; V was cut back by 4 bases and J by 1 base. Looked up from germline, CDR1 is SGHDT and CDR2 is YYEEEE. The clonotype originates from a man between 18 and 29 years old with active or convalescent COVID-19. Material: peripheral blood. This chain connects TRBV5-6 to TRBJ2-7; 10 nucleotides match TRBD2. The CDR3 DNA reads as TGTGCCAGCAGCCACGGGACTAGCGCGTCCTACGAGCAGTACTTC. This translates into CASSHGTSASYEQYF.